This T cell receptor (beta chain) derives from a study of blood T cell repertoires in COVID-19. Study-level information: Donors in the United States, Italy and Spain gave samples during acute or convalescent COVID-19. Nucleic acid was either cDNA or gDNA, and it came from T cells, B-cell-depleted T cells, or PBMCs.

Per germline, CDR1 SGHAT and CDR2 FQNNGV. The CDR3 consists of 16 residues. V lost 3 bases and J lost 1, with 13 bases in between. The authors' processing: Amplification of reference gene primers was used by the study to estimate nucleated cell counts. The protocol was immunoSEQ multiplex PCR, while the TCRdb copy is restricted to in-frame clones and leaves out a portion. Clone size and the V and J calls come from that table; the DNA yielded D and trimming. The data hold 130,000 to 150,000 clones, with roughly four fifths observed a single time. Sequences were obtained from peripheral blood. The chain is built from TRBV11-2 and TRBJ1-5; TRBD1 might be the D (5 bases). The source of this sequence is a human donor with acute or convalescent COVID-19. The donor label of this sample is uncertain. The CDR3 reads CASSFGGFQSNQPQHF. For the CDR3, the DNA is TGTGCCAGCAGCTTCGGGGGGTTTCAAAGCAATCAGCCCCAGCATTTT. Full variable domain (missing parts from reference TRBV11-2 and TRBJ1-5): EAGVAQSPRYKIIEKRQSVAFWCNPISGHATLYWYQQILGQGPKLLIQFQNNGVVDDSQLPKDRFSAERLKGVDSTLKIQPAKLEDSAVYLCASSFGGFQSNQPQHFGDGTRLSIL.